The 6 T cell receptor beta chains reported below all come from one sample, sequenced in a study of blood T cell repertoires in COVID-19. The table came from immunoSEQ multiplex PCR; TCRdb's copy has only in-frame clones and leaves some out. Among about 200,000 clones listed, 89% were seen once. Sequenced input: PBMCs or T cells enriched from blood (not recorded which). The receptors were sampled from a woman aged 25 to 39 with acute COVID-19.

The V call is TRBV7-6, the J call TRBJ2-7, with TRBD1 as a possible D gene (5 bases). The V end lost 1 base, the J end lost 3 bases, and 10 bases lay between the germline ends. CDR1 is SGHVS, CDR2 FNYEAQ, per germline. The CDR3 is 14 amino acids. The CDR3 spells CASSLVGRDYEQYF. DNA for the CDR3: TGTGCCAGCAGCTTAGTCGGCAGGGACTACGAGCAGTACTTC.

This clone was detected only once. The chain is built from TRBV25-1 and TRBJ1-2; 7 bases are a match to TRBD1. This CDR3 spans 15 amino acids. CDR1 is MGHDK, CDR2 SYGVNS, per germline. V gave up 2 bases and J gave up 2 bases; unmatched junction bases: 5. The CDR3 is CASSEHGTANYGYTF. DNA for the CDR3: TGTGCCAGCAGTGAACATGGGACAGCGAACTATGGCTACACCTTC.

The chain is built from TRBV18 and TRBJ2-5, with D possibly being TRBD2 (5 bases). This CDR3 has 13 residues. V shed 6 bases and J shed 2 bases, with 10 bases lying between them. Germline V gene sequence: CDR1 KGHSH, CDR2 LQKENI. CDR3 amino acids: CASSPGIQETQYF. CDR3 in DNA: TGTGCCAGCTCGCCCGGGATTCAAGAGACCCAGTACTTC.

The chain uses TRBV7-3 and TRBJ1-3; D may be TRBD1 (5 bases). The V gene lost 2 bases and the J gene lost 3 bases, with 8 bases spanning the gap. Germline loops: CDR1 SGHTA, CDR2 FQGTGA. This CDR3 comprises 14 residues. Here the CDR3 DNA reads TGTGCCAGCAGCTTAGGGGGAGGTGGAAACACCATATATTTT. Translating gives CASSLGGGGNTIYF.

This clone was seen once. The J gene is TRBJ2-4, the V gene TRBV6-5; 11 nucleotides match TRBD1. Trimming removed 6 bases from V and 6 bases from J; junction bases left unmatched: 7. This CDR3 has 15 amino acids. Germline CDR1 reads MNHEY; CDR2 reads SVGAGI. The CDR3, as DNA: TGTGCCAGCAGCCCCGGGACAGGGGGATCAAACATTCAGTACTTC. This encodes CASSPGTGGSNIQYF.

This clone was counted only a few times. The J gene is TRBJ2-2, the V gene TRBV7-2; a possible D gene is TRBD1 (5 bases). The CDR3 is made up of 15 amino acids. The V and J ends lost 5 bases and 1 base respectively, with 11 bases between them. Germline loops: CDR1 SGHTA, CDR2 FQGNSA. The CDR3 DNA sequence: TGTGCCAGCAGCCGCGACAGTTTGAACACCGGGGAGCTGTTTTTT. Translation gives CASSRDSLNTGELFF.